One and the same sample provided the 20 T cell receptor beta chains below, sequenced in a study of blood T cell repertoires in COVID-19. Generated by immunoSEQ multiplex PCR, the TCRdb table keeps only in-frame clones and is missing some. The sample records some 65,000 clones, around 93% being singletons. The sample taken for sequencing was peripheral blood. Receptors originate from a man aged 70-80 years with active COVID-19.

This chain links TRBV9 with TRBJ2-5; TRBD2 matches at 12 bases. This CDR3 comprises 17 residues. Germline V gene data show CDR1 as SGDLS and CDR2 as YYNGEE. V lost 0 bases and J lost 5; bases outside the gene matches: 8. The chain's CDR3 is CASSVASSGGAGETQYF. In DNA form, the CDR3 reads TGTGCCAGCAGCGTAGCTTCTAGCGGGGGGGCGGGCGAGACCCAGTACTTC. The variable domain in full, completed from reference TRBV9 and TRBJ2-5, reads DSGVTQTPKHLITATGQRVTLRCSPRSGDLSVYWYQQSLDQGLQFLIQYYNGEERAKGNILERFSAQQFPDLHSELNLSSLELGDSALYFCASSVASSGGAGETQYFGPGTRLLVL.

CDR3 DNA sequence: TGCGCCAGCAGCTTGACAGGGGTAGCTGGAAACACCATATATTTT. It yields the protein CASSLTGVAGNTIYF. The chain is built from TRBV5-1 and TRBJ1-3; 7 nucleotides match TRBD1. Germline assignment: CDR1 SGHRS and CDR2 YFSETQ. V lost 1 base, J lost 2 bases, and 3 bases stayed unmatched. This CDR3 spans 15 amino acids.

The chain links TRBV13 to TRBJ2-1, with 11 nucleotides matching TRBD2. Germline V gives CDR1 PRHDT, CDR2 FYEKMQ (reference sequence). The CDR3 extends over 17 amino acids. Trimming at V came to 1 base and at J to 9 bases, leaving 11 bases not matched to a gene. CDR3 in amino acids: CASSLAFLAGGGGEQFF. The CDR3 region has the DNA TGTGCCAGCAGCTTAGCATTTCTAGCGGGGGGCGGTGGTGAGCAGTTCTTC.

The rearrangement uses TRBV29-1 and TRBJ1-2; D gene unclear. Trimming removed 3 bases at V and 8 bases at J, with 10 bases between. The CDR3 is 11 amino acids. The germline V gene has CDR1 SQVTM and CDR2 ANQGSEA. As DNA, the CDR3 is TGCAGCGTTGACTCCTCAGGCGGCTACACCTTC. It specifies CSVDSSGGYTF.

This clone appeared once. This sample includes further DNA sequences coding for the same CDR3. J is TRBJ2-5 and V is TRBV5-1; no firm D call. The CDR3 loop spans 13 amino acids. V lost 3 bases and J lost 1, with 7 bases in between. Germline V gene sequence: CDR1 SGHRS, CDR2 YFSETQ. The CDR3 loop is CASSSTGQETQYF. In DNA, the CDR3 is TGCGCCAGCAGCTCTACGGGCCAAGAGACCCAGTACTTC.

This clone has just one count. The chain joins TRBV9 to TRBJ2-5; 7 bases line up with TRBD1. The germline gives CDR1 SGDLS, CDR2 YYNGEE. The CDR3 is 16 amino acids. Unmatched junction bases numbered 12, after V lost 0 bases and J lost 7 bases. Written as DNA, the CDR3 is TGTGCCAGCAGCGTAGCCCTTGACAGGGCGAGGGGGACCCAGTACTTC. It encodes CASSVALDRARGTQYF.

V gene TRBV28 combines with J gene TRBJ1-1; D unresolved. The CDR3 has 16 residues. Germline lookup yields CDR1 MDHEN and CDR2 SYDVKM. V dropped 6 bases and J dropped 2 bases, with 19 bases sitting between them. In nucleotides, the CDR3 is TGTGCCAGCAGACGGCAAACTCAATACAGAAACACTGAAGCTTTCTTT. Residues: CASRRQTQYRNTEAFF.

The V call is TRBV4-3, the J call TRBJ2-7; TRBD2 matches at 11 bases. CDR1 and CDR2 from the germline V gene are LGHNA and YSLEER. The CDR3 extends over 21 amino acids. V lost 0 bases, J lost 7 bases, and 23 bases stayed unmatched. The CDR3 sequence: CASSQDPERLAGIPWVSEQYF. Here the CDR3 DNA reads TGCGCCAGCAGCCAAGATCCGGAGAGACTAGCGGGGATCCCCTGGGTGAGTGAGCAGTACTTC.

The table lists this clone with a count of one. The V gene is TRBV10-3, the J gene TRBJ1-1, with D possibly matching TRBD1 (6 bases). CDR1 is ENHRY and CDR2 is SYGVKD in the germline V gene. This CDR3 region has 14 residues. Trimming took 2 bases from V and 1 from J, leaving 8 bases between them. The DNA of the CDR3 is TGTGCCATCAGTGAGCAACAGGGGAACACTGAAGCTTTCTTT. It translates to CAISEQQGNTEAFF.

This chain uses TRBV19 with TRBJ2-3; 10 bases match TRBD2. Losses at the gene ends were 5 bases for V and 3 bases for J; bases not matched to a gene: 5. This CDR3 spans 15 amino acids. Germline assignment: CDR1 LNHDA and CDR2 SQIVND (reference sequence). The chain's CDR3 is CASSWSAGGTDTQYF. CDR3 nucleotides: TGTGCCAGTAGTTGGTCAGCGGGGGGGACAGATACGCAGTATTTT.

The V and J genes are TRBV5-8 and TRBJ1-2; TRBD1 matches at 8 bases. Unmatched junction bases numbered 5, after V lost 4 bases and J lost 0 bases. Germline CDR1 and CDR2: SGHTS and YDEGEE. This CDR3 contains 15 residues. CDR3 sequence (DNA): TGTGCCAGCAGCACGGACAGGGCTACTAACTATGGCTACACCTTC. This gives the protein CASSTDRATNYGYTF.

The chain links TRBV3-1 (or the pseudogene TRBV3-2) to TRBJ2-1, with TRBD2 identical over 9 bases. J gave up 5 bases and V 4 bases, and 15 bases lay outside the gene matches. Germline CDR1 reads LGHDT; CDR2 reads YNNKEL (reference sequence). There are 18 residues in the CDR3. CDR3 loop: CASSPGPGAGGPNNEQFF. The CDR3 DNA sequence: TGTGCCAGCAGCCCCGGCCCCGGGGCGGGGGGGCCCAACAATGAGCAGTTCTTC.

The chain recombines TRBV4-1 with TRBJ1-2, with D perhaps TRBD1 (6 bases). V was clipped by 0 bases and J by 2 bases, with 22 bases between them. This CDR3 contains 19 residues. The germline CDR1 and CDR2 sequences are MGHRA and YSYEKL. The CDR3 region is CASSQDSVSYRVVNYGYTF. The DNA of the CDR3 is TGCGCCAGCAGCCAAGATTCCGTTTCGTACAGGGTAGTCAACTATGGCTACACCTTC.

Here the CDR3 reads CASSLQGAGANVLTF. The CDR3 region has the DNA TGCGCCAGCAGCTTACAGGGGGCTGGGGCCAACGTCCTGACTTTC. The chain uses TRBV5-1 and TRBJ2-6; TRBD1 matches at 8 bases. CDR3 length equals 15 residues. Looked up from germline, CDR1 is SGHRS and CDR2 is YFSETQ. V shed 2 bases and J 2 bases; nucleotides not matched to a gene: 0.

This sequence joins TRBV19 and TRBJ1-3, with TRBD1 as a possible D gene (5 bases). The V gene's germline CDR1 is LNHDA and CDR2 SQIVND (reference sequence). V was clipped by 8 bases and J by 0 bases, with 11 bases between them. The CDR3 loop spans 14 amino acids. CDR3 protein: CASGTSSSGNTIYF. The CDR3 DNA is TGTGCCAGTGGGACTTCTAGCTCTGGAAACACCATATATTTT.

The chain joins TRBV5-1 to TRBJ1-1; TRBD1 is a possible D gene (5 bases). This CDR3 is built from 14 residues. The ends were cut back, 4 bases at V and 1 base at J, with 11 bases in the middle. Germline V CDR1 and CDR2: SGHRS, YFSETQ. In nucleotides, the CDR3 is TGCGCCAGCAGCCTAAGGGACTCGAACACTGAAGCTTTCTTT. Translated: CASSLRDSNTEAFF.

This chain uses TRBV28 with TRBJ2-1; 7 bases match TRBD1. Germline V gene sequence: CDR1 MDHEN, CDR2 SYDVKM. Germline trimming cut 4 bases from V and 1 base from J; bases unmatched to any gene: 10. The CDR3 contains 17 residues. The CDR3 loop reads CASSSIQGVRSYNEQFF. In nucleotides, the CDR3 is TGTGCCAGCAGTTCTATCCAGGGGGTTAGGTCCTACAATGAGCAGTTCTTC.

This chain joins TRBV11-3 and TRBJ2-1, with TRBD2 matching over 9 bases. This CDR3 spans 15 amino acids. After removal of 7 bases from V and 6 bases from J, the junction contained 10 bases not matched to a gene. Germline V gives CDR1 SGHNT, CDR2 YENEEA. CDR3 sequence reads: CASTQGVAGVNEQFF. For the CDR3, the DNA is TGTGCCAGCACTCAGGGGGTAGCGGGGGTCAATGAGCAGTTCTTC.

The rearrangement joins TRBV19 to TRBJ1-1, with a tentative D call TRBD1 (5 bases). Germline CDR1 is LNHDA and CDR2 is SQIVND (reference sequence). The CDR3 consists of 13 residues. The V end was cut by 0 bases, the J end by 11 bases, with 13 bases between. CDR3 loop: CASSIDQAGGAFF. DNA for the CDR3: TGTGCCAGTAGTATAGATCAGGCGGGGGGTGCTTTCTTT.

The CDR3 is CASSLGSGAPNYGYTF. As DNA, the CDR3 is TGTGCCAGCAGCCTAGGATCAGGGGCCCCCAACTATGGCTACACCTTC. The V call is TRBV7-2, the J call TRBJ1-2; D is possibly TRBD1 (6 bases). Germline V gene sequence: CDR1 SGHTA, CDR2 FQGNSA. The germline V and J ends were trimmed by 5 bases and 2 bases, with 18 bases remaining between them. This CDR3 has 16 amino acids.